The following is a T cell receptor (beta chain) sequence with its context. Its antigen is unknown. The data stem from a study of blood T cells in healthy people across ages. Points from the study as a whole: Investigators treated diversity estimates from one million T cells as underestimates. In the absence of known donor CMV status, changes in expanded clonotypes were possibly confounded.

The germline CDR1 and CDR2 sequences are SGHTA and FQGTGA. V was pared by 5 bases and J by 7 bases, with 12 bases of the junction left unmatched. The CDR3 sequence is 17 residues long. Alongside a J-beta primer mix, a sample-barcoded 5' primer served in a second PCR lasting roughly 6 to 11 cycles. MiXCR, applied by TCRdb to the 5' RACE reads, yields one record per CDR3 protein. The sample contains around 780,000 distinct CDR3 sequences, 56% of which appear only once. Per-sample PBMC isolation yielded at least 6.5 million cells. The receptor was derived from a man aged 35 to 55 in good health. The chain employs TRBV7-3 and TRBJ2-1, with 12 bases matching TRBD2. Sequencing was performed on blood. The CDR3 region is CASSPRTSGGRWNEQFF. The CDR3 DNA is TGTGCCAGCAGCCCCCGCACTAGCGGGGGGCGGTGGAATGAGCAGTTCTTC.